The 20 T cell receptor beta chains in this list originate from one sample, sequenced in a study of human T cells and chemical hapten exposure. TCRdb used MiXCR to reprocess the RACE reads, holding one entry per CDR3 protein. The data show about 160,000 distinct CDR3 sequences, with roughly a quarter seen just once and 2.1% held by the top ten. Noted time point: patch test 3, about 24 weeks after DPC sensitization. Noted treatment: therapeutic diphenylcyclopropenone sensitization with weekly scalp DPC. The sequenced sample was whole blood, obtained in connection with sensitization to the hapten diphenylcyclopropenone (DPC). These TCRs come from a woman aged 18 to 35 with alopecia areata. Some clones in this sample may be carry-over from other donors' samples.

This clonotype was seen many times. The rearrangement uses TRBV4-3 and TRBJ1-5; D ambiguous. Germline V gives CDR1 LGHNA, CDR2 YSLEER. This CDR3 region has 13 residues. V lost 0 bases, J lost 6 bases, and 6 bases lay in between. The CDR3 loop is CASSQDRFQPQHF. Here the CDR3 DNA reads TGCGCCAGCAGCCAAGATCGTTTTCAGCCCCAGCATTTT.

The chain employs TRBV20-1 and TRBJ2-5, with no clear D. Germline-derived CDR1 and CDR2 are DFQATT and SNEGSKA (reference sequence). Trimming left V 3 bases short and J 4 bases short, with 9 bases between. The CDR3 length is 12 residues. The CDR3 sequence: CSASSLLETQYF. The CDR3 region has the DNA TGCAGTGCTAGCTCACTATTAGAGACCCAGTACTTC.

The rearrangement joins TRBV20-1 to TRBJ2-4, with a weak D call TRBD1 (6 bases). The CDR3 contains 13 residues. The V gene lost 8 bases and the J gene lost 1 base, with 12 bases spanning the gap. CDR1 DFQATT and CDR2 SNEGSKA come from the germline V gene (reference sequence). The CDR3 coding sequence is TGCAGTATGGACAGTTCCGCCAAAAACATTCAGTACTTC. Its translation: CSMDSSAKNIQYF.

V and J are TRBV3-1 and TRBJ1-5; no definite D call. This CDR3 contains 15 residues. Germline values: CDR1 LGHDT, CDR2 YNNKEL (reference sequence). Trimming took off 0 bases at V and 0 bases at J, with 6 bases between the two ends. The CDR3 sequence: CASSQESVSNQPQHF. The CDR3 bases are TGTGCCAGCAGCCAAGAGTCGGTTAGCAATCAGCCCCAGCATTTT.

This clonotype was detected a few times. V and J are TRBV29-1 and TRBJ2-3; TRBD2 matches 14 bases. Germline assignment: CDR1 SQVTM and CDR2 ANQGSEA. The CDR3 covers 16 residues. Germline trimming cut 5 bases from V and 1 base from J; bases unmatched to any gene: 5. CDR3 DNA sequence: TGCAGCGTTCGGACTAGCGGGAGGTACGGCACAGATACGCAGTATTTT. Encoded protein: CSVRTSGRYGTDTQYF.

The chain joins TRBV6-5 to TRBJ2-7; D not resolved. CDR1 is MNHEY, CDR2 SVGAGI, per germline. The CDR3 has 12 amino acids. Trimming pared 8 bases from V and 0 bases from J, leaving 8 bases between. The CDR3 reads CASGRSSYEQYF. The CDR3 DNA follows: TGTGCCAGCGGTAGGAGCTCCTACGAGCAGTACTTC.

The chain couples TRBV6-5 to TRBJ1-3, with D possibly being TRBD1 (5 bases). The CDR3 covers 17 residues. V shed 5 bases and J shed 0 bases, with 17 bases lying between them. Germline CDR1 is MNHEY and CDR2 is SVGAGI. In DNA, the CDR3 is TGTGCCAGCAGTCCCCTGGGACGGTGGAGCTCTGGAAACACCATATATTTT. This encodes CASSPLGRWSSGNTIYF.

This chain links TRBV7-3 with TRBJ2-3; D is perhaps TRBD2 (6 bases). Germline CDR1 SGHTA, CDR2 FQGTGA. The CDR3 length is 14 residues. V was shortened by 5 bases and J by 5 bases, with 14 bases between the two germline ends. In DNA form, the CDR3 reads TGTGCCAGCAGCCCACGGGCGGGGAAAGATACGCAGTATTTT. Translation gives CASSPRAGKDTQYF.

The gene calls are TRBV20-1 and TRBJ2-7; no firm D call. This CDR3 spans 12 amino acids. Germline assignment: CDR1 DFQATT and CDR2 SNEGSKA (reference sequence). Trimming cost V 4 bases and J 4 bases, with 11 bases left between them. CDR3 amino acids: CSANPDRYEQYF. Here the CDR3 DNA reads TGCAGTGCTAACCCTGATCGTTACGAGCAGTACTTC.

This clonotype was counted a few times. The CDR3 nucleotides read TGTGCCACCTCCGGGACAGGGACCTCACCCCTCCACTTT. Its translation is CATSGTGTSPLHF. The J gene is TRBJ1-6, the V gene TRBV24-1; 9 bases are a match to TRBD1. Germline values: CDR1 KGHDR, CDR2 SFDVKD. The CDR3 consists of 13 residues. Germline trimming cut 9 bases from V and 10 bases from J; bases unmatched to any gene: 6.

This clonotype has only a few counts. The chain is built from TRBV5-1 and TRBJ2-7; 7 bases agree with TRBD1. The length of the CDR3 is 13 residues. Trimming removed 3 bases from V and 5 bases from J; junction bases left unmatched: 5. In germline, CDR1 is SGHRS, CDR2 YFSETQ. The CDR3: CASSSTGLHEQYF. In nucleotides, the CDR3 is TGCGCCAGCAGCTCGACAGGGCTCCACGAGCAGTACTTC.

A word on this clonotype: In this CDR3 the conserved last residue, phenylalanine or tryptophan, is missing, so a read error is likely. The limits of the CDR3 on the DNA are not certain, so only TCRdb's listed CDR3 is given. The V and J genes are TRBV29-1 and TRBJ2-7. The germline V gene encodes CDR1 SQVTM and CDR2 ANQGSEA. 8 amino acids form the CDR3, both terminal residues included. The CDR3 sequence: CSAFSDFP.

This clonotype was seen a few times. This chain joins TRBV7-9 and TRBJ2-1, with 9 bases fitting TRBD1. After removal of 6 bases from V and 7 bases from J, the junction contained 10 bases not matched to a gene. Germline-derived CDR1 and CDR2 are SEHNR and FQNEAQ (reference sequence). The CDR3 runs to 15 residues. CDR3 bases: TGTGCCAGCAGGGCCCAAGGACAGGGGTTGAATGAGCAGTTCTTC. This gives the protein CASRAQGQGLNEQFF.

This clonotype occurred a few times. The gene calls are TRBV11-1 and TRBJ2-2; tentatively, D is TRBD2 (6 bases). This CDR3 spans 15 amino acids. The germline V and J ends were trimmed by 4 bases and 6 bases, with 15 bases remaining between them. The germline gives CDR1 SGHAT, CDR2 FQDESV (reference sequence). Here the CDR3 reads CASSSDYSPPGELFF. As DNA, the CDR3 is TGTGCCAGCAGCTCGGACTATTCACCCCCCGGGGAGCTGTTTTTT. Filled out from reference TRBV11-1 and TRBJ2-2, the complete variable domain reads EAEVAQSPRYKITEKSQAVAFWCDPISGHATLYWYRQILGQGPELLVQFQDESVVDDSQLPKDRFSAERLKGVDSTLKIQPAELGDSAMYLCASSSDYSPPGELFFGEGSRLTVL.

V usage is TRBV24-1 and J usage is TRBJ2-1, with 12 bases fitting TRBD1. The CDR3 spans 17 residues. Per germline, CDR1 KGHDR and CDR2 SFDVKD. The V gene end was trimmed by 4 bases and the J gene end by 7 bases; junction bases not matched to a gene: 10. CDR3 region: CATSDVPGQGATNEQFF. The CDR3 bases are TGTGCCACCAGTGACGTTCCGGGACAGGGGGCTACGAATGAGCAGTTCTTC.

The rearrangement uses TRBV20-1 and TRBJ2-2; TRBD1 matches 8 bases. The germline gives CDR1 DFQATT, CDR2 SNEGSKA (reference sequence). Trimming cost V 2 bases and J 4 bases; bases outside gene matches: 6. This CDR3 is built from 15 residues. Here the CDR3 DNA reads TGCAGTGCTAGACAGGGGGCGGCGTCCACCGGGGAGCTGTTTTTT. It is translated as CSARQGAASTGELFF.

The V and J genes are TRBV29-1 and TRBJ2-5; D gene ambiguous. Per germline, CDR1 SQVTM and CDR2 ANQGSEA. This CDR3 spans 11 amino acids. Trimming removed 4 bases from V and 0 bases from J, with 3 bases in between. The CDR3 sequence is CSVADQETQYF. CDR3 sequence (DNA): TGCAGCGTTGCGGACCAAGAGACCCAGTACTTC. Using reference TRBV29-1 and TRBJ2-5 for the parts outside the CDR3, the full variable domain is SAVISQKPSRDICQRGTSLTIQCQVDSQVTMMFWYRQQPGQSLTLIATANQGSEATYESGFVIDKFPISRPNLTFSTLTVSNMSPEDSSIYLCSVADQETQYFGPGTRLLVL.

This chain joins TRBV20-1 and TRBJ2-1; D may match TRBD1 or TRBD2 (5 bases each). CDR1 is DFQATT and CDR2 is SNEGSKA in the germline V gene (reference sequence). This CDR3 spans 11 amino acids. Trimming shortened V by 2 bases and J by 11 bases, and 10 bases separated the two germline ends. Here the CDR3 DNA reads TGCAGTGCTAGATCCGGGACCCAGCAGTTCTTC. Translating it yields CSARSGTQQFF.

This clonotype was seen only a few times. The chain is built from TRBV18 and TRBJ2-1; D possibly corresponds to TRBD2 (9 bases). CDR1 and CDR2 (germline): KGHSH, LQKENI. The V gene lost 6 bases and the J gene lost 6 bases, with 18 bases spanning the gap. The CDR3 loop spans 15 amino acids. The chain's CDR3 is CASSQAGGTGNEQFF. CDR3 DNA sequence: TGTGCCAGCTCCCAGGCGGGGGGGACAGGCAATGAGCAGTTCTTC.

This chain links TRBV21-1 with TRBJ2-3. TRBV21-1 constitutes a pseudogene. This CDR3 is 12 amino acids long. CDR3 protein: CASSKGADTQYF. The CDR3 bases are TGTGCCAGCAGCAAAGGGGCAGATACGCAGTATTTT.